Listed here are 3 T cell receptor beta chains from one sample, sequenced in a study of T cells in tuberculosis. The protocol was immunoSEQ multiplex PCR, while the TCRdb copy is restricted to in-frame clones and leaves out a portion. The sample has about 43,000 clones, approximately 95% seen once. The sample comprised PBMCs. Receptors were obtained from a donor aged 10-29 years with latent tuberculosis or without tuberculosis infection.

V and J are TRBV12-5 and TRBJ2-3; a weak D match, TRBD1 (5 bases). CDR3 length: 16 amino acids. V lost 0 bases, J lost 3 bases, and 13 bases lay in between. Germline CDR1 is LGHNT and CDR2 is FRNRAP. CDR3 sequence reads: CASGLVPGQVTDTQYF. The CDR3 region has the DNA TGTGCTAGTGGTTTGGTACCCGGACAAGTGACAGATACGCAGTATTTT.

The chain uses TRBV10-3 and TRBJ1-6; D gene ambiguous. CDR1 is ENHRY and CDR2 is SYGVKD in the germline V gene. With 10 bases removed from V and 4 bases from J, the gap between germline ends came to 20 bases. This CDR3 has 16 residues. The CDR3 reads CATQVATGRYNSPLHF. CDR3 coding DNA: TGTGCCACCCAAGTCGCGACCGGGAGGTATAATTCACCCCTCCACTTT.

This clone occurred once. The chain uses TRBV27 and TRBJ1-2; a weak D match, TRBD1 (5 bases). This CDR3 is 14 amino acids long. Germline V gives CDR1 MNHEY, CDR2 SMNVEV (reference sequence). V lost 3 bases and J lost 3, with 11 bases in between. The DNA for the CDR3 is TGTGCCAGCAGTTTCCACGGACAACACTATGGCTACACCTTC. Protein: CASSFHGQHYGYTF.